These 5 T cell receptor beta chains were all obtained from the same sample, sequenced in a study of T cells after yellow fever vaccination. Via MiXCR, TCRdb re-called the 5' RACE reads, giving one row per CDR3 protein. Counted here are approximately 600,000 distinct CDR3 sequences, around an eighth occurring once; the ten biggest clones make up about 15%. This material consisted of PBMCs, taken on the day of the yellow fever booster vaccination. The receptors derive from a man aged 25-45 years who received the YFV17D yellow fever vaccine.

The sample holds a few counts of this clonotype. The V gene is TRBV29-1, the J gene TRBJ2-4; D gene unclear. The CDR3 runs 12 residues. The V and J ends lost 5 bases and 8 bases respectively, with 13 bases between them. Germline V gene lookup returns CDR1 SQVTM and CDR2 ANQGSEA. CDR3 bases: TGCAGCGTTTTTAGTGATCTTTACATTCAGTACTTC. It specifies CSVFSDLYIQYF.

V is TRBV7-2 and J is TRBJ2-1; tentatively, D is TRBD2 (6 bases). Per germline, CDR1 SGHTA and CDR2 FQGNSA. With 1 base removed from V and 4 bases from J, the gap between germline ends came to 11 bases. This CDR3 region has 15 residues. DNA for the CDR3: TGTACCAGCAGCTTAGACAGCGGGTCTTACAATGAGCAGTTCTTC. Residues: CTSSLDSGSYNEQFF.

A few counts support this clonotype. The CDR3 DNA follows: TGCGCCAGCAGCCAAGGGATACAGGGGGCCGGGGAGCTGTTTTTT. Its translation: CASSQGIQGAGELFF. The genes are TRBV4-3 and TRBJ2-2; 8 bases are shared with TRBD1. Germline V lookup: CDR1 LGHNA, CDR2 YSLEER. With 1 base clipped from V and 6 bases from J, the junction kept 4 bases outside the gene matches. The CDR3 is made up of 15 amino acids.

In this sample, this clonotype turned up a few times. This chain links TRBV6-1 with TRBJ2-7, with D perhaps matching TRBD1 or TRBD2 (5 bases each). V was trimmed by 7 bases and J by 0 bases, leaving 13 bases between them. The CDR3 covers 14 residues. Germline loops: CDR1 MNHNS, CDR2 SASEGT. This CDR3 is CASIGTVSSYEQYF. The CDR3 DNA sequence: TGTGCCAGCATTGGGACCGTATCCTCCTACGAGCAGTACTTC.

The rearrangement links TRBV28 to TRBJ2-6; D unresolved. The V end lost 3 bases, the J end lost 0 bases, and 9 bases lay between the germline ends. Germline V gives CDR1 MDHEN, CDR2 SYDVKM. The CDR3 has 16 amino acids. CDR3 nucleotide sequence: TGTGCCAGCAGTTTCACTGGGGACTCTGGGGCCAACGTCCTGACTTTC. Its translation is CASSFTGDSGANVLTF.